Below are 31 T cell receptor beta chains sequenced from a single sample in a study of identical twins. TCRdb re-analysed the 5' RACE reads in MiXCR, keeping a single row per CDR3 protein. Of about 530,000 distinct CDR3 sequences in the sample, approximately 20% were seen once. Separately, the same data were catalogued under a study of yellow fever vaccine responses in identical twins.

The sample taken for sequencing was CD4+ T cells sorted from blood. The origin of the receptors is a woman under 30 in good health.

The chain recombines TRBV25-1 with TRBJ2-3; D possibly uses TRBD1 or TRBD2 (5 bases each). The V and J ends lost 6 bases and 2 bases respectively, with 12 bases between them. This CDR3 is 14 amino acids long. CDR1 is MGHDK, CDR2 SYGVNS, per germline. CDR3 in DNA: TGTGCCAGCAGGGGACCCCTAGACACAGATACGCAGTATTTT. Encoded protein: CASRGPLDTDTQYF.

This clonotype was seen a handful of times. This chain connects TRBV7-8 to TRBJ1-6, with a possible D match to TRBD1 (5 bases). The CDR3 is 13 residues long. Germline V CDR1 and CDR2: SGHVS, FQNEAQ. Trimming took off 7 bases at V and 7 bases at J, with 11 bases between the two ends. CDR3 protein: CASTATANSPLHF. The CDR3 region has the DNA TGTGCCAGCACCGCGACAGCGAATTCACCCCTCCACTTT.

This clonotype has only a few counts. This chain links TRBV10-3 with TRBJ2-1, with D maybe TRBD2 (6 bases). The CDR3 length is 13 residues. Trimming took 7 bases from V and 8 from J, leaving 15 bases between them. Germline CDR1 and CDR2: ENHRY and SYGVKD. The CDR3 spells CAIKLLAGHEQFF. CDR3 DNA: TGTGCCATCAAATTACTAGCTGGCCATGAGCAGTTCTTC.

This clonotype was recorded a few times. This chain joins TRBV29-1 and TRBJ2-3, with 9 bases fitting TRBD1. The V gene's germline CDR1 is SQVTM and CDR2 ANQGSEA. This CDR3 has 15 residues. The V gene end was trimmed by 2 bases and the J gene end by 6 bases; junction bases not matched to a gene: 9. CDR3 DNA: TGCAGCGTTGAAAGGATGGACAGGGGAGCGGATACGCAGTATTTT. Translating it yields CSVERMDRGADTQYF.

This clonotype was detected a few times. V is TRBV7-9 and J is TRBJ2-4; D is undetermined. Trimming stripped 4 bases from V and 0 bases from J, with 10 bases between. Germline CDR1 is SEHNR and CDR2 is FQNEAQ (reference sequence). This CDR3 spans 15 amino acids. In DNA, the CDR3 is TGTGCCAGCAGCTCCTCTTCCGTAGCCAAAAACATTCAGTACTTC. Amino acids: CASSSSSVAKNIQYF.

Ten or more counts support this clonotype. The CDR3: CASSLLAGVGDTQYF. The DNA of the CDR3 is TGTGCCAGCAGCCTCTTAGCGGGAGTGGGTGATACGCAGTATTTT. The chain links TRBV3-1 to TRBJ2-3; 9 bases line up with TRBD2. The CDR3 runs 15 residues. With 4 bases clipped from V and 6 bases from J, the junction kept 8 bases outside the gene matches. The germline gives CDR1 LGHDT, CDR2 YNNKEL (reference sequence).

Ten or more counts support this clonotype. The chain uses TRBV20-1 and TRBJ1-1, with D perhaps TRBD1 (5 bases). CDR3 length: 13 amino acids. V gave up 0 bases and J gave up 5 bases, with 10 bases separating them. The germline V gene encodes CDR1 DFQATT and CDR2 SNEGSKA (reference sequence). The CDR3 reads CSARDPTETEAFF. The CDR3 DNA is TGCAGTGCTAGAGATCCGACAGAAACTGAAGCTTTCTTT.

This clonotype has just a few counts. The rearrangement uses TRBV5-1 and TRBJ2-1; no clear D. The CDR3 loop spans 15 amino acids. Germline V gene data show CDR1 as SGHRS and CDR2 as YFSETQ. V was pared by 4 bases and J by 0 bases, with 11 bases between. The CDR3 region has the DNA TGCGCCAGCAGCGTCGGCGGCCTCTCCTACAATGAGCAGTTCTTC. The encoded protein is CASSVGGLSYNEQFF.

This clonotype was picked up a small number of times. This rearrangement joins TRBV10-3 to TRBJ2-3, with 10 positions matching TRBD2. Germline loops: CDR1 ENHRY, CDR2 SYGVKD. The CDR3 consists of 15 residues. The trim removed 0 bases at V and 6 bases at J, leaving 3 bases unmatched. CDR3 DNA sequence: TGTGCCATCAGTGAGTCGAAACTAGCGGGGGATACGCAGTATTTT. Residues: CAISESKLAGDTQYF.

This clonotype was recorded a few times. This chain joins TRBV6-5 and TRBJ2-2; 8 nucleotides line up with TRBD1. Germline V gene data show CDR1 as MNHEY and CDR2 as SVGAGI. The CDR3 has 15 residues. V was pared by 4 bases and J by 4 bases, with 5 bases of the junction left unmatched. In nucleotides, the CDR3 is TGTGCCAGCAGTTCAACAGGGGGGTCCACCGGGGAGCTGTTTTTT. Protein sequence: CASSSTGGSTGELFF.

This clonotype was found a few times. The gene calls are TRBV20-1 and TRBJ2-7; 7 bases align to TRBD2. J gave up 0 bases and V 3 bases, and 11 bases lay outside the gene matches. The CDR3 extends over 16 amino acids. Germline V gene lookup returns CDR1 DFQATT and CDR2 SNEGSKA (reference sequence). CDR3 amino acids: CSASLGEGRGSYEQYF. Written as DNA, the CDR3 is TGCAGTGCTAGTCTGGGGGAGGGCCGGGGCTCCTACGAGCAGTACTTC.

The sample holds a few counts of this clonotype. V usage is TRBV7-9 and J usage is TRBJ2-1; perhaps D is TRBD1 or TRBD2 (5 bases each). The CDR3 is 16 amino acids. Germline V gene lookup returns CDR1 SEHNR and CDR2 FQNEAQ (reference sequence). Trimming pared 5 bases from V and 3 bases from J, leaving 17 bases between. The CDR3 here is CASSVGDGASYNEQFF. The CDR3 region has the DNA TGTGCCAGCAGCGTGGGGGATGGTGCTAGCTACAATGAGCAGTTCTTC. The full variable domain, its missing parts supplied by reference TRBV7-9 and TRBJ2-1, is DTGVSQNPRHKITKRGQNVTFRCDPISEHNRLYWYRQTLGQGPEFLTYFQNEAQLEKSRLLSDRFSAERPKGSFSTLEIQRTEQGDSAMYLCASSVGDGASYNEQFFGPGTRLTVL.

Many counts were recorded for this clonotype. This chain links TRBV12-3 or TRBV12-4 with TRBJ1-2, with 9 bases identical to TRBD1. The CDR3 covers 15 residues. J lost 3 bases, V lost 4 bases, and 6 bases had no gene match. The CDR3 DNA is TGTGCCAGCAGTTCTCCGGGACAGGGTTACTATGGCTACACCTTC. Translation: CASSSPGQGYYGYTF.

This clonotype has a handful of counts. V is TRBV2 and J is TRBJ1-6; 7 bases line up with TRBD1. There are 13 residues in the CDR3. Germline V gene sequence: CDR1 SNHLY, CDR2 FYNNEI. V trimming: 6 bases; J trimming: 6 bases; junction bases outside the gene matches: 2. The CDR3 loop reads CASRGGSNSPLHF. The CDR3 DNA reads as TGTGCCAGCAGAGGGGGCAGTAATTCACCCCTCCACTTT.

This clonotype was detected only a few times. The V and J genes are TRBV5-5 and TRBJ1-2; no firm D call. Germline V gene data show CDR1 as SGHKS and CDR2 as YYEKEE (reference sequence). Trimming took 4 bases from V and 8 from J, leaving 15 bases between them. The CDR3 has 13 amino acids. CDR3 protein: CASSPLPALGYTF. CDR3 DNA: TGTGCCAGCAGCCCGCTTCCCGCGCTGGGCTACACCTTC.

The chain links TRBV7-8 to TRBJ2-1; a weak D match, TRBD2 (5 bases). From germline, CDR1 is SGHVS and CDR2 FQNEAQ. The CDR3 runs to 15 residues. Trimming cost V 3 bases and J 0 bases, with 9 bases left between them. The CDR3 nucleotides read TGTGCCAGCAGCTTCTCGACTAACTCCTACAATGAGCAGTTCTTC. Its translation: CASSFSTNSYNEQFF.

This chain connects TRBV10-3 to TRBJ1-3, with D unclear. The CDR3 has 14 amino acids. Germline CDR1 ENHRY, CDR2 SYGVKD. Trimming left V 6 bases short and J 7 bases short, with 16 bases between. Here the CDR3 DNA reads TGTGCCATCAGCCCGGCCGGAGCCGTGAACACCATATATTTT. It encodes CAISPAGAVNTIYF.

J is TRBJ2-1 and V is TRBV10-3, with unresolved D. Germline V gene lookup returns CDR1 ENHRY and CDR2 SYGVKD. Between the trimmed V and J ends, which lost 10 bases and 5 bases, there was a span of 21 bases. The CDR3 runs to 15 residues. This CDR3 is CATTESERFDNEQFF. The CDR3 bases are TGTGCCACCACGGAGAGTGAGAGGTTCGACAATGAGCAGTTCTTC.

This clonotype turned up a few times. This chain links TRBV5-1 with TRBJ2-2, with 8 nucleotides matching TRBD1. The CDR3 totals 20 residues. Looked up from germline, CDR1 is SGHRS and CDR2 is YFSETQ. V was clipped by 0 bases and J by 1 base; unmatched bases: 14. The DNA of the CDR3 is TGCGCCAGCAGCTTGGCTAATGGACAGGGATTCTCCCGGAACACCGGGGAGCTGTTTTTT. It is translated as CASSLANGQGFSRNTGELFF.

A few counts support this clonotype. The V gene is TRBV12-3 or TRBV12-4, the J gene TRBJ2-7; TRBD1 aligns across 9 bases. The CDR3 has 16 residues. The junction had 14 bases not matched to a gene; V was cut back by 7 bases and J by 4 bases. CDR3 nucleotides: TGTGCCAGCACCCACAAGGAGACAGGGGGTTATTACGAGCAGTACTTC. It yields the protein CASTHKETGGYYEQYF.

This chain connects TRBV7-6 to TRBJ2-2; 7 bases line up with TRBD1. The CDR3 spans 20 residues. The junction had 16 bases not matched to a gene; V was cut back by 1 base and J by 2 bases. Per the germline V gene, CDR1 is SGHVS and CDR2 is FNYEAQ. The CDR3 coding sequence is TGTGCCAGCAGCTTAGTTTTGGGGGCCCCACAGGGGATCAACACCGGGGAGCTGTTTTTT. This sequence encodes CASSLVLGAPQGINTGELFF.

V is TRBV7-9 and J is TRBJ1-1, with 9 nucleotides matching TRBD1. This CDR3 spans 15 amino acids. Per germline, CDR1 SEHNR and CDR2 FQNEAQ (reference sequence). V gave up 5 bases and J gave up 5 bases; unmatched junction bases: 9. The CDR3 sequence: CASSHTGGKETEAFF. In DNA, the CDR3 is TGTGCCAGCAGCCACACAGGGGGCAAAGAGACTGAAGCTTTCTTT.

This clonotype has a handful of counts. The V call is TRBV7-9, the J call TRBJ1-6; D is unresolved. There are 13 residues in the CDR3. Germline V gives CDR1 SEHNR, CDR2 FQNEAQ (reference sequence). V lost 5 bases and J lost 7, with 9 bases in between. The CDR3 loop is CASSQPGNSPLHF. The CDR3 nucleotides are TGTGCCAGCAGCCAGCCGGGAAATTCACCCCTCCACTTT.

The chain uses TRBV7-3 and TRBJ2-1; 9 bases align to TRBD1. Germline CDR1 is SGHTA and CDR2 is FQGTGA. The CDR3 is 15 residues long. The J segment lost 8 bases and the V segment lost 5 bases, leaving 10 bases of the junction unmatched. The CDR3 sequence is CASSPKGTGFDEQFF. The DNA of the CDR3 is TGTGCCAGCAGCCCTAAGGGGACAGGGTTTGATGAGCAGTTCTTC.

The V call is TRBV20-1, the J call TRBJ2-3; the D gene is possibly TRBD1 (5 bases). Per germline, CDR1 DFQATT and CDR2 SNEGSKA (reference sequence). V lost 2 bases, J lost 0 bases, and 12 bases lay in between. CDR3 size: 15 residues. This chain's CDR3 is CSARLDRSSTDTQYF. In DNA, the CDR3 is TGCAGTGCTAGACTAGACAGATCAAGCACAGATACGCAGTATTTT.

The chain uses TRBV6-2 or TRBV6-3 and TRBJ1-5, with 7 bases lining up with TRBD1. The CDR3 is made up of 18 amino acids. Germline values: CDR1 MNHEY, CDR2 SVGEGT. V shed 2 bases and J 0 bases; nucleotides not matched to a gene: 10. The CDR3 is CASSYEGARFYSNQPQHF. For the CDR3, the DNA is TGTGCCAGCAGTTACGAGGGGGCTCGATTTTATAGCAATCAGCCCCAGCATTTT.

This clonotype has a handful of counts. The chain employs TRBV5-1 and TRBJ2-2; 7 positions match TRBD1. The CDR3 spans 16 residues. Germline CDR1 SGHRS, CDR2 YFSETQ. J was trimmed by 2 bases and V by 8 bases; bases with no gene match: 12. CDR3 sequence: CASKGLRQGNTGELFF. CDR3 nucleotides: TGCGCCAGTAAAGGCCTAAGACAGGGTAACACCGGGGAGCTGTTTTTT.

The CDR3 loop is CSVVSARGRFPYEQFF. The DNA of the CDR3 is TGCAGCGTTGTGTCGGCTCGAGGGCGGTTCCCCTATGAGCAGTTCTTC. The V gene is TRBV29-1, the J gene TRBJ2-1; weak D call: TRBD2 (5 bases). Germline V gene data show CDR1 as SQVTM and CDR2 as ANQGSEA. The CDR3 length is 16 residues. V was cut by 4 bases and J by 8 bases, with 24 bases left in between.

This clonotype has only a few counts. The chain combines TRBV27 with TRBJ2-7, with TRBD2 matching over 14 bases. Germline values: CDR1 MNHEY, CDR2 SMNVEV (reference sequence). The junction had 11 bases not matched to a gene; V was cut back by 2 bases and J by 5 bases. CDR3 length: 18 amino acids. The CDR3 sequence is CASSLRGLAGVKSHEQYF. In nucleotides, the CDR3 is TGTGCCAGCAGTTTACGGGGACTAGCGGGAGTTAAGTCCCACGAGCAGTACTTC.

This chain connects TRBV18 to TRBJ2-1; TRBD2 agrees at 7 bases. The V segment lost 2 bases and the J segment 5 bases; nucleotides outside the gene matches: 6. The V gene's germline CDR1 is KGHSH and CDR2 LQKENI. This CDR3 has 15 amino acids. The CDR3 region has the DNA TGTGCCAGCTCACCAGCCGGGACTACTAACAATGAGCAGTTCTTC. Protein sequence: CASSPAGTTNNEQFF. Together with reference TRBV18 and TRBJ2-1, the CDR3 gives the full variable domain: NAGVMQNPRHLVRRRGQEARLRCSPMKGHSHVYWYRQLPEEGLKFMVYLQKENIIDESGMPKERFSAEFPKEGPSILRIQQVVRGDSAAYFCASSPAGTTNNEQFFGPGTRLTVL.

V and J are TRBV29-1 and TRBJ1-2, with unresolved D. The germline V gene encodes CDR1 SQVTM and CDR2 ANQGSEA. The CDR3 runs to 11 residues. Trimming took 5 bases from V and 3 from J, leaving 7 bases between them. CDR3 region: CSVHNHYGYTF. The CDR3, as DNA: TGCAGCGTTCACAACCACTATGGCTACACCTTC.